This T cell receptor beta chain was profiled in a study of spatial heterogeneity in lung cancer. Study-wide context: Each unique TCR and UMI combination was seen more than ten times on average in raw reads.

Regarding time point: blood at routine non-recurrence follow-up after resection. TCRdb ran MiXCR on the 5' RACE reads and lists one entry per CDR3 protein. The profile shows over 70,000 distinct CDR3 sequences, 8% to 10% of them singletons. CDR1 is MNHEY and CDR2 is SVGAGI in the germline V gene. The CDR3 consists of 16 residues. The J segment lost 7 bases and the V segment lost 3 bases, leaving 11 bases of the junction unmatched. This rearrangement joins TRBV6-5 to TRBJ2-4; 8 positions agree with TRBD1. The input for sequencing was PBMCs, taken at follow-up. The receptor comes from a female donor with early-stage non-small cell lung cancer. The CDR3 coding sequence is TGTGCCAGCAGTTATTTCGGACAGGGTTTATCGAACATTCAGTACTTC. Protein product: CASSYFGQGLSNIQYF.